A single sample gave rise to the 19 T cell receptor beta chains below, sequenced in a study of T cell repertoires in cytomegalovirus infection. TCRdb fed the reads into MiXCR, producing one record per CDR3 protein. The sample consists of about 440,000 distinct CDR3 sequences, roughly 30% of them appearing once. Sequenced input: PBMCs. The receptors were sampled from a human donor in good health (CMV status not recorded). Some clones in this sample may be carry-over from other donors' samples.

In its sample, this clonotype was seen once. The J gene is TRBJ1-1, the V gene TRBV4-1; D call uncertain. CDR3 length: 14 amino acids. The ends were cut back, 3 bases at V and 1 base at J, with 9 bases in the middle. Per germline, CDR1 MGHRA and CDR2 YSYEKL. DNA for the CDR3: TGCGCCAGCAGCCAGGGGTCCGGGAACACTGAAGCTTTCTTT. Translating it yields CASSQGSGNTEAFF.

The chain carries TRBV6-2 or TRBV6-3 and TRBJ2-1; 8 bases are a match to TRBD1. V shed 2 bases and J 2 bases; nucleotides not matched to a gene: 8. Germline V gene lookup returns CDR1 MNHEY and CDR2 SVGEGT. This CDR3 is 17 amino acids long. CDR3 bases: TGTGCCAGCAGTTACGGGAGGACAGGGACTGCCTACAATGAGCAGTTCTTC. This codes for CASSYGRTGTAYNEQFF.

The sample holds many counts of this clonotype. V is TRBV11-3 and J is TRBJ1-2, with TRBD1 as a possible D gene (6 bases). The CDR3 loop spans 17 amino acids. CDR1 SGHNT and CDR2 YENEEA come from the germline V gene. V lost 2 bases and J lost 6, with 22 bases in between. The DNA of the CDR3 is TGTGCCAGCAGCTTACCCGGAGGCGCTGGGGGCGCGGATGGCTACACCTTC. As protein: CASSLPGGAGGADGYTF.

The chain is built from TRBV12-3 or TRBV12-4 and TRBJ1-1; D is perhaps TRBD1 (6 bases). With 7 bases removed from V and 0 bases from J, the gap between germline ends came to 18 bases. The length of the CDR3 is 16 residues. CDR3 DNA sequence: TGTGCCAGCACTATAACCACAGGGAGCATGAACACTGAAGCTTTCTTT. It translates to CASTITTGSMNTEAFF.

The rearrangement joins TRBV7-2 to TRBJ1-1, with D hard to call. CDR3 length equals 13 residues. The germline V and J ends were trimmed by 3 bases and 3 bases, with 8 bases remaining between them. The germline gives CDR1 SGHTA, CDR2 FQGNSA. The DNA of the CDR3 is TGTGCCAGCAGCTTGTTTGAGCACACTGAAGCTTTCTTT. Its protein is CASSLFEHTEAFF.

The V and J genes are TRBV12-3 or TRBV12-4 and TRBJ1-5; D perhaps matches TRBD1 (5 bases). The CDR3 is 14 residues long. V shed 7 bases and J shed 6 bases, with 16 bases lying between them. The CDR3 DNA follows: TGTGCCAGCACCCTGACAGCCACAGGTCAGCCCCAGCATTTT. Translated, it gives CASTLTATGQPQHF.

The gene calls are TRBV20-1 and TRBJ1-6, with no clear D. Germline V gene sequence: CDR1 DFQATT, CDR2 SNEGSKA (reference sequence). Trimming took off 1 base at V and 9 bases at J, with 10 bases between the two ends. The CDR3 spans 13 residues. The CDR3 reads CSARGEGGSPLHF. In DNA form, the CDR3 reads TGCAGTGCTAGAGGGGAGGGAGGTTCACCCCTCCACTTT.

Only a few counts were recorded for this clonotype. The gene calls are TRBV11-1 and TRBJ2-5, with 10 nucleotides matching TRBD1. The CDR3 loop spans 13 amino acids. V dropped 8 bases and J dropped 3; count of bases not matched to a gene: 3. Per germline, CDR1 SGHAT and CDR2 FQDESV (reference sequence). CDR3 region: CASRDRGEETQYF. The CDR3 DNA reads TGTGCCAGCCGGGACAGGGGAGAAGAGACCCAGTACTTC.

This clonotype was picked up many times. The chain employs TRBV6-2 or TRBV6-3 and TRBJ1-2, with D perhaps TRBD1 (6 bases). With 0 bases removed from V and 4 bases from J, the gap between germline ends came to 15 bases. This CDR3 spans 16 amino acids. CDR1 and CDR2 (germline): MNHEY, SVGEGT. CDR3 DNA: TGTGCCAGCAGTTACTCGAACCCCCGGGGGGCCTATGGCTACACCTTC. Translating it yields CASSYSNPRGAYGYTF.

This clonotype was counted ten times or more. V is TRBV7-6 and J is TRBJ2-7, with 8 bases fitting TRBD2. With 5 bases clipped from V and 0 bases from J, the junction kept 15 bases outside the gene matches. This CDR3 comprises 18 residues. Germline values: CDR1 SGHVS, CDR2 FNYEAQ. The CDR3 spells CASSIPRDSGASSYEQYF. CDR3 in DNA: TGTGCCAGCAGCATACCGCGCGATAGCGGGGCAAGCTCCTACGAGCAGTACTTC.

This clonotype appeared a few times. The rearrangement links TRBV20-1 to TRBJ2-1; a possible D gene is TRBD1 (6 bases). Trimming pared 3 bases from V and 2 bases from J, leaving 14 bases between. The V gene's germline CDR1 is DFQATT and CDR2 SNEGSKA (reference sequence). The CDR3 contains 15 residues. The CDR3: CSARGAAVTYNEQFF. Written as DNA, the CDR3 is TGCAGTGCTAGGGGGGCGGCAGTTACCTACAATGAGCAGTTCTTC.

The rearrangement uses TRBV5-6 and TRBJ1-1; tentative D call: TRBD1 (6 bases). Per germline, CDR1 SGHDT and CDR2 YYEEEE. The CDR3 extends over 14 amino acids. V lost 8 bases, J lost 1 base, and 15 bases lay in between. The CDR3: CASNRDISNTEAFF. CDR3 nucleotide sequence: TGTGCCAGTAACCGGGACATCTCGAACACTGAAGCTTTCTTT. Full variable domain (rest looked up from reference TRBV5-6 and TRBJ1-1): DAGVTQSPTHLIKTRGQQVTLRCSPKSGHDTVSWYQQALGQGPQFIFQYYEEEERQRGNFPDRFSGHQFPNYSSELNVNALLLGDSALYLCASNRDISNTEAFFGQGTRLTVV.

This clonotype came up a few times. The chain uses TRBV4-2 and TRBJ2-7; possibly TRBD1 for D (6 bases). V was clipped by 3 bases and J by 5 bases, with 11 bases between them. There are 13 residues in the CDR3. CDR1 and CDR2 from the germline V gene are LGHNA and YNFKEQ. CDR3 coding DNA: TGTGCCAGCAGCCAGCAGGGGTTCCACGAGCAGTACTTC. It codes for CASSQQGFHEQYF.

This clonotype was counted ten times or more. The V gene is TRBV7-2, the J gene TRBJ1-2; 9 nucleotides align to TRBD1. The CDR3 is 14 residues long. With V trimmed by 3 bases and J by 8 bases, 7 bases remained unmatched. Looked up from germline, CDR1 is SGHTA and CDR2 is FQGNSA. In nucleotides, the CDR3 is TGTGCCAGCAGCTTCCCCGGGACAGGGAGAGGCTACACCTTC. Translation: CASSFPGTGRGYTF.

There are a few counts of this clonotype. This sequence joins TRBV5-4 and TRBJ1-1; TRBD1 agrees at 7 bases. V gave up 4 bases and J gave up 5 bases; unmatched junction bases: 14. Germline CDR1 and CDR2: SGHNT and YYREEE (reference sequence). CDR3 length: 16 amino acids. CDR3 DNA: TGTGCCAGCAGCCTAGGGGGCGCGGGTGGTTTGACTGAAGCTTTCTTT. Encoded protein: CASSLGGAGGLTEAFF. The variable domain in full, completed from reference TRBV5-4 and TRBJ1-1, reads ETGVTQSPTHLIKTRGQQVTLRCSSQSGHNTVSWYQQALGQGPQFIFQYYREEENGRGNFPPRFSGLQFPNYSSELNVNALELDDSALYLCASSLGGAGGLTEAFFGQGTRLTVV.

With regard to this clonotype: The CDR3 end shows no conserved phenylalanine or tryptophan, and so a read error is likely. The DNA is omitted, as the CDR3 cannot be located on it reliably, and the CDR3 follows TCRdb's listing. V gene TRBV7-2 combines with J gene TRBJ2-1; the table names TRBD2, a call not compared with the DNA. From germline, CDR1 is SGHTA and CDR2 FQGNSA. The CDR3 is 15 residues long, ends included. CDR3: CASSSRGGAHNEQLL.

This clonotype was seen at least ten times. This chain uses TRBV7-2 with TRBJ2-5; TRBD1 aligns across 8 bases. With 4 bases clipped from V and 5 bases from J, the junction kept 6 bases outside the gene matches. The CDR3 runs 14 residues. Germline V gene lookup returns CDR1 SGHTA and CDR2 FQGNSA. Written as DNA, the CDR3 is TGTGCCAGCAGCTCTCAGGGGGCGGGGGAGACCCAGTACTTC. Translation gives CASSSQGAGETQYF.

The V call is TRBV15, the J call TRBJ2-1, with no clear D. V dropped 3 bases and J dropped 4 bases, with 13 bases sitting between them. Germline V CDR1 and CDR2: LNHNV, YYDKDF (reference sequence). The CDR3 consists of 15 residues. This chain's CDR3 is CATSSILQNYNEQFF. The DNA for the CDR3 is TGTGCCACCAGCAGCATATTACAAAATTACAATGAGCAGTTCTTC.

In its sample, this clonotype was seen many times. The V gene is TRBV7-8, the J gene TRBJ1-1; weak D call: TRBD1 (6 bases). There are 15 residues in the CDR3. V lost 3 bases to trimming and J lost 0 bases, with 11 bases between them. Germline V gene lookup returns CDR1 SGHVS and CDR2 FQNEAQ. CDR3 residues: CASSLTGGMNTEAFF. The CDR3 nucleotides are TGTGCCAGCAGCTTGACAGGAGGGATGAACACTGAAGCTTTCTTT.